The sequence of this T cell receptor (beta chain) was determined in a study of post-analysis software for immune sequencing data. This CDR3 region has 14 residues. V lost 6 bases and J lost 0, with 12 bases in between. Germline V CDR1 and CDR2: DFQATT, SNEGSKA (reference sequence). Regarding the study as a whole: In patients, TRBV5-6, TRBV5-1 and TRBV20-1 belonged to four or five TRBV segments found more frequently than in controls.

TCR beta cDNA libraries had unique molecular identifiers. TCRdb ran MiXCR on the PCR reads and lists one entry per CDR3 protein. The repertoire holds roughly 540,000 distinct CDR3 sequences, with around 36% as singletons. In the case of this clonotype: What it binds is unknown.

This TCR was sampled from a girl between 2 and 17 years old with multiple sclerosis. The chain has TRBV20-1 and TRBJ2-1; tentative D call: TRBD1 (5 bases). The sample was blood. The CDR3 sequence: CSAPDSSSYNEQFF. CDR3 coding DNA: TGCAGTGCCCCCGACAGCAGCTCCTACAATGAGCAGTTCTTC.